This T cell receptor (beta chain) emerged from a study of shared clonotypes between healthy human individuals. The naive CD8 population came from CD45RO-negative cells selected for CCR7, without terminally differentiated effector memory CD45RA+ cells. Germline V gives CDR1 LNHDA, CDR2 SQIVND (reference sequence). V lost 4 bases, J lost 2 bases, and 9 bases stayed unmatched. The CDR3 totals 17 residues. At deep level, the assay was performed. In the original analysis: Junction-only sequences produced by ImmunoSEQ had no quality scores, so filtering differed. Profiled with immunoSEQ multiplex PCR; TCRdb holds only in-frame clones, not every one. V, J and clone size are taken as reported in that table, and D and trimming were inferred from the DNA itself. The sample lists roughly 2,000,000 clones; roughly 95% were seen once.

The V and J genes are TRBV19 and TRBJ2-2; 8 bases map to TRBD1. This TCR was sampled from a man between 18 and 29 years old in good health. Input material: naive CD8+ T cells sorted from blood. CDR3 DNA sequence: TGTGCCAGTAGTACCCCCGGCAGGGGGCTCAACACCGGGGAGCTGTTTTTT. Its translation: CASSTPGRGLNTGELFF.